Presented here are 11 T cell receptor beta chains from one specimen sequenced in a study of blood T cell repertoires in COVID-19 (dated by TCRdb to 2020 to 2022). The protocol used for the library was the immunoSEQ multiplex PCR assay. TCRdb took over this immuneACCESS table, retaining in-frame rearrangements with V and J assigned. Such tables are incomplete; in checked studies, under half of the missing clones stem from an unresolved V gene, and the remainder is unexplained. This sample is represented by roughly 190,000 clones; approximately 86% of them were singletons. Together, the top ten hold approximately 3.5% of the sample. Sequencing was carried out using peripheral blood. Receptor source: a man between 65 and 79 years old with acute or convalescent COVID-19.

The chain combines TRBV7-2 with TRBJ2-2; the D gene is possibly TRBD2 (5 bases). The CDR3 loop spans 16 amino acids. Per the germline V gene, CDR1 is SGHTA and CDR2 is FQGNSA. V shed 0 bases and J shed 0 bases, with 8 bases lying between them. The chain's CDR3 is CASSLASGSNTGELFF. For the CDR3, the DNA is TGTGCCAGCAGCTTAGCTTCGGGGTCGAACACCGGGGAGCTGTTTTTT.

This chain joins TRBV6-5 and TRBJ1-5; 7 bases agree with TRBD1. In germline, CDR1 is MNHEY, CDR2 SVGAGI. The CDR3 totals 14 residues. V lost 6 bases, J lost 3 bases, and 5 bases stayed unmatched. The CDR3 sequence: CASSRDSYNQPQHF. The DNA for the CDR3 is TGTGCCAGCAGCCGGGACAGTTACAATCAGCCCCAGCATTTT.

As for this clone: Distinct nucleotide sequences in the sample also encode this CDR3. The chain couples TRBV19 to TRBJ1-5; D remains unclear. CDR3 length equals 15 residues. Germline CDR1 and CDR2: LNHDA and SQIVND (reference sequence). V lost 1 base and J 0 bases, leaving 7 bases between the germline ends. CDR3 DNA sequence: TGTGCCAGTAGTATAGTCCCCTATAGCAATCAGCCCCAGCATTTT. Translation: CASSIVPYSNQPQHF.

The chain employs TRBV5-1 and TRBJ2-5; 7 positions agree with TRBD2. Per germline, CDR1 SGHRS and CDR2 YFSETQ. The CDR3 is 16 amino acids. Trimming at V came to 0 bases and at J to 1 base, leaving 6 bases not matched to a gene. CDR3 nucleotides: TGCGCCAGCAGCTTGGGGAGCCCTAGCGGCCAAGAGACCCAGTACTTC. It specifies CASSLGSPSGQETQYF.

The V call is TRBV7-9, the J call TRBJ1-5; D unresolved. Germline assignment: CDR1 SEHNR and CDR2 FQNEAQ (reference sequence). The V end was cut by 5 bases, the J end by 7 bases, with 12 bases between. The CDR3 sequence is 13 residues long. CDR3 in amino acids: CASSLRAEQPQHF. The CDR3 DNA sequence: TGTGCCAGCAGCCTAAGAGCGGAACAGCCCCAGCATTTT.

The V and J genes are TRBV5-1 and TRBJ2-4; TRBD1 agrees at 7 bases. The V gene end was trimmed by 2 bases and the J gene end by 1 base; junction bases not matched to a gene: 0. Germline assignment: CDR1 SGHRS and CDR2 YFSETQ. The CDR3 contains 14 residues. CDR3 region: CASSLQGAKNIQYF. CDR3 DNA sequence: TGCGCCAGCAGCTTACAGGGGGCCAAAAACATTCAGTACTTC. The full variable domain, completed using reference TRBV5-1 and TRBJ2-4, is KAGVTQTPRYLIKTRGQQVTLSCSPISGHRSVSWYQQTPGQGLQFLFEYFSETQRNKGNFPGRFSGRQFSNSRSEMNVSTLELGDSALYLCASSLQGAKNIQYFGAGTRLSVL.

J is TRBJ2-1 and V is TRBV13; D remains unclear. CDR1 is PRHDT, CDR2 FYEKMQ, per germline (reference sequence). Deletions cut 5 bases from V and 3 bases from J, with 8 bases between. The CDR3 extends over 13 amino acids. The CDR3 DNA is TGTGCCAGCAGCATCGATAGCTACAATGAGCAGTTCTTC. Translation: CASSIDSYNEQFF. Drawing the rest from reference TRBV13 and TRBJ2-1, the complete variable domain is AAGVIQSPRHLIKEKRETATLKCYPIPRHDTVYWYQQGPGQDPQFLISFYEKMQSDKGSIPDRFSAQQFSDYHSELNMSSLELGDSALYFCASSIDSYNEQFFGPGTRLTVL.

The chain couples TRBV6-5 to TRBJ1-1; 8 bases match TRBD1. The CDR3 loop spans 14 amino acids. V trimming: 2 bases; J trimming: 10 bases; junction bases outside the gene matches: 9. Looked up from germline, CDR1 is MNHEY and CDR2 is SVGAGI. The CDR3 DNA reads TGTGCCAGCAGTTACGGGACAGGTTTTATGGTAGCTTTCTTT. Translating it yields CASSYGTGFMVAFF.

In this sample, this clone turned up once. The genes are TRBV18 and TRBJ2-1; D is ambiguous. The CDR3 runs 17 residues. Germline CDR1 reads KGHSH; CDR2 reads LQKENI. V was cut by 0 bases and J by 2 bases, with 14 bases left in between. CDR3 in amino acids: CASSPPSAEPPYNEQFF. The CDR3 DNA is TGTGCCAGCTCACCACCGTCTGCGGAGCCCCCCTACAATGAGCAGTTCTTC.

The J gene is TRBJ1-6, the V gene TRBV28; a possible D gene is TRBD1 (5 bases). CDR3 length: 15 amino acids. V shed 6 bases and J shed 9 bases, with 18 bases lying between them. Germline V lookup: CDR1 MDHEN, CDR2 SYDVKM. CDR3 sequence: CASSLFRALGSPLHF. The CDR3 nucleotides are TGTGCCAGCAGCCTGTTCAGGGCGCTGGGTTCACCCCTCCACTTT.

This sequence joins TRBV5-1 and TRBJ2-2, with 11 positions matching TRBD2. With 2 bases clipped from V and 5 bases from J, the junction kept 2 bases outside the gene matches. The CDR3 length is 15 residues. The germline CDR1 and CDR2 sequences are SGHRS and YFSETQ. This CDR3 is CASSLLAGVTGELFF. The CDR3 DNA follows: TGCGCCAGCAGCTTACTAGCGGGAGTTACCGGGGAGCTGTTTTTT.